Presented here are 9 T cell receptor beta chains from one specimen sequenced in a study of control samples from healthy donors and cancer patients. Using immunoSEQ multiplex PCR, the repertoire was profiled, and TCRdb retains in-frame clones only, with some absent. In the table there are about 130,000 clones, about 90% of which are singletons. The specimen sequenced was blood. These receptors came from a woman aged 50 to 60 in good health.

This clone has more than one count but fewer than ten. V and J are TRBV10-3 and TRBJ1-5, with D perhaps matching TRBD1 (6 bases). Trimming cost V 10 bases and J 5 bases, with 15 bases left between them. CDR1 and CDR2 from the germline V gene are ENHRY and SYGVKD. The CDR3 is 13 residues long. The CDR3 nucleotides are TGTGCCACCACCGGACAGAGGGATCAGCCCCAGCATTTT. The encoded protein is CATTGQRDQPQHF.

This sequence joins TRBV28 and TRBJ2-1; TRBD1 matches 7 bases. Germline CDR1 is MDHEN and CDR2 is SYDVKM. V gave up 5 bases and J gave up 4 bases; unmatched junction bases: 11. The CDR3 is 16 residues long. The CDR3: CASSPYDRAFYNEQFF. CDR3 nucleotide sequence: TGTGCCAGCAGTCCTTACGACAGGGCCTTTTACAATGAGCAGTTCTTC.

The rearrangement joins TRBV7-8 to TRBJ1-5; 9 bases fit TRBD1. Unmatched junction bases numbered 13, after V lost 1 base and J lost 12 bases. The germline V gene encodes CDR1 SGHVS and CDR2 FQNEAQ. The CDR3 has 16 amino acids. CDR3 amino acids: CASSLVTGQGNQGQHF. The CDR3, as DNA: TGTGCCAGCAGCTTAGTGACGGGACAGGGAAATCAGGGCCAGCATTTT. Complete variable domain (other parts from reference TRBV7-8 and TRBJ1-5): GAGVSQSPRYKVAKRGQDVALRCDPISGHVSLFWYQQALGQGPEFLTYFQNEAQLDKSGLPSDRFFAERPEGSVSTLKIQRTQQEDSAVYLCASSLVTGQGNQGQHFGDGTRLSIL.

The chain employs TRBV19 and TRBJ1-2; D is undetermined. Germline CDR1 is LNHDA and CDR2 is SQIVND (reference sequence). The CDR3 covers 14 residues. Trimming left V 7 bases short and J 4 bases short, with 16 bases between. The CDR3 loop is CASKSDGSPYGYTF. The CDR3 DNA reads TGTGCCAGTAAATCCGACGGGAGCCCCTATGGCTACACCTTC. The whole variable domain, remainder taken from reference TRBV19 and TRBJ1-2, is DGGITQSPKYLFRKEGQNVTLSCEQNLNHDAMYWYRQDPGQGLRLIYYSQIVNDFQKGDIAEGYSVSREKKESFPLTVTSAQKNPTAFYLCASKSDGSPYGYTFGSGTRLTVV.

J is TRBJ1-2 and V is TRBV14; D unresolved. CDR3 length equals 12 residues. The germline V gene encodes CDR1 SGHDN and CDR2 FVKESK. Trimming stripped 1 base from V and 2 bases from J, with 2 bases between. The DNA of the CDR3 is TGTGCCAGCAGCCAAGCAAACTATGGCTACACCTTC. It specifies CASSQANYGYTF.

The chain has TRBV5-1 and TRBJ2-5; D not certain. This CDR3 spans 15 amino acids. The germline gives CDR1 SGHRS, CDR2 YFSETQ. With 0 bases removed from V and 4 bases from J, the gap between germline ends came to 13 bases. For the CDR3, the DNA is TGCGCCAGCAGCTTGGTCGCCCAACCCCTAGAGACCCAGTACTTC. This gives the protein CASSLVAQPLETQYF.

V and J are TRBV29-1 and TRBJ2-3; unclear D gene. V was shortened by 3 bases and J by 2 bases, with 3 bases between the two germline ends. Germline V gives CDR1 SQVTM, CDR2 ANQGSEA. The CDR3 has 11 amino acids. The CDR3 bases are TGCAGCGTTGACCTCACAGATACGCAGTATTTT. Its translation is CSVDLTDTQYF.

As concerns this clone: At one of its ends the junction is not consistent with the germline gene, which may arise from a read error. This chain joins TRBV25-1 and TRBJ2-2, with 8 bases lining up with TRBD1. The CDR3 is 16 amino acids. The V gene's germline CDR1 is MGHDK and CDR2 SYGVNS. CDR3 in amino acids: CASSELRGRGTEELFF. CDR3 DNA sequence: TGTGCCAGCAGTGAACTCAGGGGGCGCGGGACCGAGGAGCTGTTTTTT.

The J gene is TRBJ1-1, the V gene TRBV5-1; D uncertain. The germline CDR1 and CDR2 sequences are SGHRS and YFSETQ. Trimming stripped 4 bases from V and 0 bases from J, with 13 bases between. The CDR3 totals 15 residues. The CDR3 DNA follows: TGCGCCAGCAGCCTCGGACTGGCTATGAACACTGAAGCTTTCTTT. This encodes CASSLGLAMNTEAFF. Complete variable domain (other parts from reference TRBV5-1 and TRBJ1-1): KAGVTQTPRYLIKTRGQQVTLSCSPISGHRSVSWYQQTPGQGLQFLFEYFSETQRNKGNFPGRFSGRQFSNSRSEMNVSTLELGDSALYLCASSLGLAMNTEAFFGQGTRLTVV.